Listed below are T cell receptor beta chains from one sample, sequenced in a study of CD8 T cells in ankylosing spondylitis. Each CDR3 protein gets one entry after TCRdb re-called the 5' RACE reads with MiXCR. The sample lists about 130,000 distinct CDR3 sequences, approximately 9.9% seen once, with approximately 3.3% in the top ten. Sequencing used blood, either unsorted or a sorted T cell fraction (not recorded which). The receptors originated from a male donor with ankylosing spondylitis or in good health (not recorded which). Each CDR3 is given with its conserved first and last residue. The D gene is left open where the match is weak. Rows give clone size only sometimes, using once, few, many, or a class for an expanded clone.

>TRBJ1-1|TRBV5-1|many|-
CASKGYVNTEAFF
TGCGCCAGCAAAGGTTATGTGAACACTGAAGCTTTCTTT
>TRBJ2-7|TRBV20-1|-|-
CSARMEGYEQYF
TGCAGTGCTAGAATGGAGGGCTACGAGCAGTACTTC
>TRBJ2-1|TRBV7-2|many|TRBD2
CASSLTPTSGSVEQFF
TGTGCCAGCAGCTTAACTCCGACTAGCGGGAGTGTGGAGCAGTTCTTC
>TRBJ2-2|TRBV5-1|-|-
CASSLQPGANTGELFF
TGCGCCAGCAGCTTGCAACCCGGGGCAAACACCGGGGAGCTGTTTTTT
>TRBJ2-1|TRBV5-6|few|TRBD1
CASSLAGTGYSEQFF
TGTGCCAGCAGCTTGGCCGGGACAGGGTATTCTGAGCAGTTCTTC
>TRBJ2-1|TRBV12-3/TRBV12-4|-|-
CASSSYSELGNEQFF
TGTGCCAGCAGTTCCTACTCAGAACTCGGCAATGAGCAGTTCTTC
>TRBJ2-5|TRBV7-2|-|-
CASSLGPHQETQYF
TGTGCCAGCAGCTTAGGCCCTCACCAAGAGACCCAGTACTTC
>TRBJ2-3|TRBV28|many|-
CASSPDTIEIADTQYF
TGTGCCAGCAGTCCCGACACTATAGAGATAGCAGATACGCAGTATTTT
>TRBJ2-7|TRBV20-1|many|TRBD2
CSARRLAGVSEQYF
TGCAGTGCTAGAAGACTAGCGGGAGTCTCCGAGCAGTACTTC
>TRBJ2-3|TRBV20-1|once|TRBD2
CSATRARGAGEYTQYF
TGCAGTGCTACACGAGCGAGAGGGGCGGGAGAATATACGCAGTATTTT
>TRBJ2-1|TRBV29-1|many|TRBD2
CSVEDQLAGLVYEQFF
TGCAGCGTTGAAGATCAACTAGCGGGCCTCGTATATGAGCAGTTCTTC
>TRBJ2-5|TRBV3-1|-|-
CASSQYPRETQYF
TGTGCCAGCAGCCAATACCCCCGAGAGACCCAGTACTTC
>TRBJ2-1|TRBV12-3/TRBV12-4|many|TRBD2
CASSPTSGYNEQFF
TGTGCCAGCAGTCCGACTAGCGGATACAATGAGCAGTTCTTC
>TRBJ2-7|TRBV29-1|many|-
CSVLLSSYEQYF
TGCAGCGTCCTCCTGAGCTCCTACGAGCAGTACTTC
>TRBJ2-7|TRBV18|many|-
CASSPGPGYEQYF
TGTGCCAGCTCACCAGGCCCGGGCTACGAGCAGTACTTC
>TRBJ2-1|TRBV20-1|few|-
CSAGNSYNEQFF
TGCAGTGCAGGGAACTCCTACAATGAGCAGTTCTTC
>TRBJ2-1|TRBV11-2|-|TRBD2
CATTIAGAWNEQFF
TGTGCCACCACCATAGCGGGAGCTTGGAATGAGCAGTTCTTC